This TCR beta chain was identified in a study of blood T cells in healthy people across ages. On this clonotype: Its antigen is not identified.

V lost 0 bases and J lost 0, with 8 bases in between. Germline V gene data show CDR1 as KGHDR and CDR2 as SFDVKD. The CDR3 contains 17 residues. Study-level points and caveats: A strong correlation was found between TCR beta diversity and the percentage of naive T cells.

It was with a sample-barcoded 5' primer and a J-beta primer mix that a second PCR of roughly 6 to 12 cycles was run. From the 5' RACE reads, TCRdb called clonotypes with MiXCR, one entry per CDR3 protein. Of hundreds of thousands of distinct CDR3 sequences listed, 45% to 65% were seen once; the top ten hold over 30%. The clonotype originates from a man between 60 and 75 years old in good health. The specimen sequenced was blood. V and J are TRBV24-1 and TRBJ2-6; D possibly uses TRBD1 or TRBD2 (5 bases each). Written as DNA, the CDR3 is TGTGCCACCAGTGATTTGAGGGACCCCTCTGGGGCCAACGTCCTGACTTTC. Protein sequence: CATSDLRDPSGANVLTF.